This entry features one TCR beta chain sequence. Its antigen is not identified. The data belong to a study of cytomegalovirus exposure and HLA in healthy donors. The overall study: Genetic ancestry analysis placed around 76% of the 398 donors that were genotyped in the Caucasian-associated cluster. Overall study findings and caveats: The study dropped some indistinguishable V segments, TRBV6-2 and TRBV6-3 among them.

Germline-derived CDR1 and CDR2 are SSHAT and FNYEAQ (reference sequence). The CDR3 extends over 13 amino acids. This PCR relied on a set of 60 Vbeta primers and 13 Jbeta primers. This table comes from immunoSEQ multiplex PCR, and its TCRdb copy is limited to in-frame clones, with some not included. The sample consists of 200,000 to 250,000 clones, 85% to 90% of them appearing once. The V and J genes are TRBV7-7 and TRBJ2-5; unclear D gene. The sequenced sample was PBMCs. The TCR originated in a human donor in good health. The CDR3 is CATSSLTQETQYF. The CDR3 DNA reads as TGTGCTACCTCTTCCTTAACACAAGAGACCCAGTACTTC.